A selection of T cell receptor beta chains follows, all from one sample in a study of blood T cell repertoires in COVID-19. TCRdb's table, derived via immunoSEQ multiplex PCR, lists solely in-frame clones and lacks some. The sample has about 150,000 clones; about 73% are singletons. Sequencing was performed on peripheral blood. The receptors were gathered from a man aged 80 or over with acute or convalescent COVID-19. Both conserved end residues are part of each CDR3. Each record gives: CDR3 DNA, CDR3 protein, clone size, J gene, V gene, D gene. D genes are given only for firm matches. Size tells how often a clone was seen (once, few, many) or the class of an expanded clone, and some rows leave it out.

CDR3nt: TGTGCCAGCCTGTCGGGACAAAAGAACACTGAAGCTTTCTTT
CDR3aa: CASLSGQKNTEAFF
abundance: NA
j_gene: TRBJ1-1
v_gene: TRBV6-5
d_gene: NA

CDR3nt: TGCGCCAGCAGAGCGGGTAAAGAGACCCAGTACTTC
CDR3aa: CASRAGKETQYF
abundance: NA
j_gene: TRBJ2-5
v_gene: TRBV5-1
d_gene: NA

CDR3nt: TGCGCCAGCAGCCACGACGGACGGGGTCAGCCCCAGCATTTT
CDR3aa: CASSHDGRGQPQHF
abundance: NA
j_gene: TRBJ1-5
v_gene: TRBV4-3
d_gene: NA

CDR3nt: TGTGCCTGTGCCGAACAGGGGAGATCGTTCTTT
CDR3aa: CACAEQGRSFF
abundance: few
j_gene: TRBJ1-1
v_gene: TRBV30
d_gene: TRBD1

CDR3nt: TGTGCCAGCAGTGCTACCGGGACAGCCTACACAGATACGCAGTATTTT
CDR3aa: CASSATGTAYTDTQYF
abundance: once
j_gene: TRBJ2-3
v_gene: TRBV28
d_gene: TRBD1

CDR3nt: TGCGCCAGCAGCCAGGGACAGAAAACAGATACGCAGTATTTT
CDR3aa: CASSQGQKTDTQYF
abundance: few
j_gene: TRBJ2-3
v_gene: TRBV5-1
d_gene: TRBD1

CDR3nt: TGTGCCAGCAGCCGGTTAGAGGCACTCCAAGAGACCCAGTACTTC
CDR3aa: CASSRLEALQETQYF
abundance: NA
j_gene: TRBJ2-5
v_gene: TRBV3-1/TRBV3-2
d_gene: NA

CDR3nt: TGTGCCACCAGTGATTACCGGGGTCCCTTCTATGGCTACACCTTC
CDR3aa: CATSDYRGPFYGYTF
abundance: NA
j_gene: TRBJ1-2
v_gene: TRBV24-1
d_gene: NA

CDR3nt: TGTGCCAGCAGTGAAGGCGTGAGCACAGATACGCAGTATTTT
CDR3aa: CASSEGVSTDTQYF
abundance: NA
j_gene: TRBJ2-3
v_gene: TRBV2
d_gene: NA

CDR3nt: TGTGCCAGCAGCTCTACAGGGGAGGTGAATTCACCCCTCCACTTT
CDR3aa: CASSSTGEVNSPLHF
abundance: NA
j_gene: TRBJ1-6
v_gene: TRBV9
d_gene: TRBD1

CDR3nt: TGTGCCAGCTCCGGGGGGGGAAGGGGGAACACTGAAGCTTTCTTT
CDR3aa: CASSGGGRGNTEAFF
abundance: NA
j_gene: TRBJ1-1
v_gene: TRBV5-4
d_gene: NA

CDR3nt: TGTGCCAGCAGGGTCAGGGGTTCTGGCTACACCTTC
CDR3aa: CASRVRGSGYTF
abundance: NA
j_gene: TRBJ1-2
v_gene: TRBV6-6
d_gene: NA

CDR3nt: TGTGCCAGCAGCTCGACAGGGGTCGGGGCACCCCTCCACTTT
CDR3aa: CASSSTGVGAPLHF
abundance: NA
j_gene: TRBJ1-6
v_gene: TRBV11-3
d_gene: TRBD1

CDR3nt: TGTGCCAGCAGTGAATTGCCAGGGGTGGGAATTAATTCACCCCTCCACTTT
CDR3aa: CASSELPGVGINSPLHF
abundance: NA
j_gene: TRBJ1-6
v_gene: TRBV6-1
d_gene: NA

CDR3nt: TGTGCCAGCAGCATCCAGCGGATCTCCTACGAGCAGTACTTC
CDR3aa: CASSIQRISYEQYF
abundance: NA
j_gene: TRBJ2-7
v_gene: TRBV11-2
d_gene: NA

CDR3nt: TGTGCCAGCAGCTTAGATCTCTCGTCTTACAATGAGCAGTTCTTC
CDR3aa: CASSLDLSSYNEQFF
abundance: few
j_gene: TRBJ2-1
v_gene: TRBV11-3
d_gene: NA

CDR3nt: TGTGCCAGCCGGCTAGGGGCTGGGGCCAACGTCCTGACTTTC
CDR3aa: CASRLGAGANVLTF
abundance: NA
j_gene: TRBJ2-6
v_gene: TRBV18
d_gene: NA

CDR3nt: TGCGCCAGCAGTGAGGCCGGTTCAACTAATGAAAAACTGTTTTTT
CDR3aa: CASSEAGSTNEKLFF
abundance: NA
j_gene: TRBJ1-4
v_gene: TRBV10-1
d_gene: NA

CDR3nt: TGTGCCAGCAGCTTAATAAGGACAGTGAACACCGGGGAGCTGTTTTTT
CDR3aa: CASSLIRTVNTGELFF
abundance: NA
j_gene: TRBJ2-2
v_gene: TRBV7-2
d_gene: NA

CDR3nt: TGTGCCAGCACACTTACAGGGAAGGAGACCCAGTACTTC
CDR3aa: CASTLTGKETQYF
abundance: NA
j_gene: TRBJ2-5
v_gene: TRBV2
d_gene: NA

CDR3nt: TGTGCCAGCAGCTTATCCGGGATCAGCACAGATACGCAGTATTTT
CDR3aa: CASSLSGISTDTQYF
abundance: once
j_gene: TRBJ2-3
v_gene: TRBV7-8
d_gene: NA

CDR3nt: TGCGCCAGCAGCTATGGACAGGGGGACGCCCTGCAGTTCTTC
CDR3aa: CASSYGQGDALQFF
abundance: NA
j_gene: TRBJ2-1
v_gene: TRBV5-1
d_gene: TRBD1

CDR3nt: TGTGCCAGCTCACCACCGAGCGGGGGGGCCTACAATGAGCAGTTCTTC
CDR3aa: CASSPPSGGAYNEQFF
abundance: NA
j_gene: TRBJ2-1
v_gene: TRBV18
d_gene: TRBD2

CDR3nt: TGTGCCAGCAGTTACTCGAAAAGCGACTCCTACGAGCAGTACTTC
CDR3aa: CASSYSKSDSYEQYF
abundance: NA
j_gene: TRBJ2-7
v_gene: TRBV6-2/TRBV6-3
d_gene: NA

CDR3nt: TGCGCCAGCAGCTGGCAGGGGGCGGACACTGAAGCTTTCTTT
CDR3aa: CASSWQGADTEAFF
abundance: NA
j_gene: TRBJ1-1
v_gene: TRBV5-1
d_gene: TRBD1

CDR3nt: TGTGCCATCAGTACAGCGGCCAATAATTCACCCCTCCACTTT
CDR3aa: CAISTAANNSPLHF
abundance: NA
j_gene: TRBJ1-6
v_gene: TRBV10-3
d_gene: NA

CDR3nt: TGTGCCAGCAGTTACTCGCACAGCTTAACGCAGTATTTT
CDR3aa: CASSYSHSLTQYF
abundance: NA
j_gene: TRBJ2-3
v_gene: TRBV6-5
d_gene: NA

CDR3nt: TGTGCCAGCAGCGCGGGACTAGCGGGGGGGCCCTTAGGTACAGATACGCAGTATTTT
CDR3aa: CASSAGLAGGPLGTDTQYF
abundance: NA
j_gene: TRBJ2-3
v_gene: TRBV5-8
d_gene: TRBD2

CDR3nt: TGTGCCAGCAGTCCCGACAGGGGTCGCTCCTACGAGCAGTACTTC
CDR3aa: CASSPDRGRSYEQYF
abundance: NA
j_gene: TRBJ2-7
v_gene: TRBV5-4
d_gene: TRBD1

CDR3nt: TGTGCCAGCAGCGCCGACAGGGGGGTTTTGGAGACCCAGTACTTC
CDR3aa: CASSADRGVLETQYF
abundance: NA
j_gene: TRBJ2-5
v_gene: TRBV9
d_gene: TRBD1

CDR3nt: TGTGCCAGCAGCCGCGGGAGGGCGGATACGCAGTATTTT
CDR3aa: CASSRGRADTQYF
abundance: few
j_gene: TRBJ2-3
v_gene: TRBV5-8
d_gene: TRBD2

CDR3nt: TGTGCCAGCAGCTTTACAGACCGAACCGGGGAGCTGTTTTTT
CDR3aa: CASSFTDRTGELFF
abundance: NA
j_gene: TRBJ2-2
v_gene: TRBV7-8
d_gene: NA

CDR3nt: TGTGCCAGCAGTTACCGGGGTTCGGCAGACAATAGCATTCAGTACTTC
CDR3aa: CASSYRGSADNSIQYF
abundance: NA
j_gene: TRBJ2-4
v_gene: TRBV6-5
d_gene: NA

CDR3nt: TGTGCCAGCAGTTACCAGGGACAGGGGTTGTTTGGCTACACCTTC
CDR3aa: CASSYQGQGLFGYTF
abundance: NA
j_gene: TRBJ1-2
v_gene: TRBV6-5
d_gene: TRBD1

CDR3nt: TGTGCCAGCAGGGCACCGGGACAGGGACGAGGCACAGATACGCAGTATTTT
CDR3aa: CASRAPGQGRGTDTQYF
abundance: NA
j_gene: TRBJ2-3
v_gene: TRBV28
d_gene: TRBD1

CDR3nt: TGTGCCACCAGTGGGAGCGGAGGGTCGGGTACGCAGTATTTT
CDR3aa: CATSGSGGSGTQYF
abundance: once
j_gene: TRBJ2-3
v_gene: TRBV24-1
d_gene: NA

CDR3nt: TGTGCCAGCAGGGGGACAGGGGCGTCCACTGAAGCTTTCTTT
CDR3aa: CASRGTGASTEAFF
abundance: NA
j_gene: TRBJ1-1
v_gene: TRBV27
d_gene: TRBD1

CDR3nt: TGTGCCAGCAGTTCCGCGGGGGGGGAAACAAATGAGCAGTTCTTC
CDR3aa: CASSSAGGETNEQFF
abundance: NA
j_gene: TRBJ2-1
v_gene: TRBV28
d_gene: TRBD2

CDR3nt: TGTGCCAGCAGTGACCCACAGTACGGTTCACCCCTCCACTTT
CDR3aa: CASSDPQYGSPLHF
abundance: NA
j_gene: TRBJ1-6
v_gene: TRBV2
d_gene: NA

CDR3nt: TGTGCCAGCAGCCGACAGGGTGGCCCTACGCAGTATTTT
CDR3aa: CASSRQGGPTQYF
abundance: NA
j_gene: TRBJ2-3
v_gene: TRBV5-4
d_gene: TRBD1

CDR3nt: TGTGCCAGCGGGAGAGCTGGAAACACCATATATTTT
CDR3aa: CASGRAGNTIYF
abundance: NA
j_gene: TRBJ1-3
v_gene: TRBV12-3/TRBV12-4
d_gene: NA

CDR3nt: TGTGCCAGCAGCTTGGGGGGCGGCTCCTACAATGAGCAGTTCTTC
CDR3aa: CASSLGGGSYNEQFF
abundance: few
j_gene: TRBJ2-1
v_gene: TRBV5-4
d_gene: NA

CDR3nt: TGTGCCAGCAGCCCTTGGGACAGGGGAAGGGATGGCTACACCTTC
CDR3aa: CASSPWDRGRDGYTF
abundance: NA
j_gene: TRBJ1-2
v_gene: TRBV3-1/TRBV3-2
d_gene: TRBD1